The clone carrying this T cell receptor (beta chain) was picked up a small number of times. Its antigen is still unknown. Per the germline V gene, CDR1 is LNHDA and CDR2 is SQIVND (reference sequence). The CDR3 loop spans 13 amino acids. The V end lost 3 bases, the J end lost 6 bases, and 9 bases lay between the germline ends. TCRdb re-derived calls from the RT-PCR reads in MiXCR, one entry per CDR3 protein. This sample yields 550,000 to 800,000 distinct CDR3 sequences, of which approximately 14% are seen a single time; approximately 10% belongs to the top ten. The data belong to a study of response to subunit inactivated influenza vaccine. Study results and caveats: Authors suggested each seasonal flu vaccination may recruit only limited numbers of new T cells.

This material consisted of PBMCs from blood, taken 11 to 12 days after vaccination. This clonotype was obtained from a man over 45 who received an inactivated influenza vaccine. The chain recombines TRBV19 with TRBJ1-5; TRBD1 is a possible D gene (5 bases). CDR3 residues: CASSMEQGQPQHF. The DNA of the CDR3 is TGTGCCAGTAGTATGGAGCAGGGTCAGCCCCAGCATTTT. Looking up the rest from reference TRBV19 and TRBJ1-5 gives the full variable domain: DGGITQSPKYLFRKEGQNVTLSCEQNLNHDAMYWYRQDPGQGLRLIYYSQIVNDFQKGDIAEGYSVSREKKESFPLTVTSAQKNPTAFYLCASSMEQGQPQHFGDGTRLSIL.